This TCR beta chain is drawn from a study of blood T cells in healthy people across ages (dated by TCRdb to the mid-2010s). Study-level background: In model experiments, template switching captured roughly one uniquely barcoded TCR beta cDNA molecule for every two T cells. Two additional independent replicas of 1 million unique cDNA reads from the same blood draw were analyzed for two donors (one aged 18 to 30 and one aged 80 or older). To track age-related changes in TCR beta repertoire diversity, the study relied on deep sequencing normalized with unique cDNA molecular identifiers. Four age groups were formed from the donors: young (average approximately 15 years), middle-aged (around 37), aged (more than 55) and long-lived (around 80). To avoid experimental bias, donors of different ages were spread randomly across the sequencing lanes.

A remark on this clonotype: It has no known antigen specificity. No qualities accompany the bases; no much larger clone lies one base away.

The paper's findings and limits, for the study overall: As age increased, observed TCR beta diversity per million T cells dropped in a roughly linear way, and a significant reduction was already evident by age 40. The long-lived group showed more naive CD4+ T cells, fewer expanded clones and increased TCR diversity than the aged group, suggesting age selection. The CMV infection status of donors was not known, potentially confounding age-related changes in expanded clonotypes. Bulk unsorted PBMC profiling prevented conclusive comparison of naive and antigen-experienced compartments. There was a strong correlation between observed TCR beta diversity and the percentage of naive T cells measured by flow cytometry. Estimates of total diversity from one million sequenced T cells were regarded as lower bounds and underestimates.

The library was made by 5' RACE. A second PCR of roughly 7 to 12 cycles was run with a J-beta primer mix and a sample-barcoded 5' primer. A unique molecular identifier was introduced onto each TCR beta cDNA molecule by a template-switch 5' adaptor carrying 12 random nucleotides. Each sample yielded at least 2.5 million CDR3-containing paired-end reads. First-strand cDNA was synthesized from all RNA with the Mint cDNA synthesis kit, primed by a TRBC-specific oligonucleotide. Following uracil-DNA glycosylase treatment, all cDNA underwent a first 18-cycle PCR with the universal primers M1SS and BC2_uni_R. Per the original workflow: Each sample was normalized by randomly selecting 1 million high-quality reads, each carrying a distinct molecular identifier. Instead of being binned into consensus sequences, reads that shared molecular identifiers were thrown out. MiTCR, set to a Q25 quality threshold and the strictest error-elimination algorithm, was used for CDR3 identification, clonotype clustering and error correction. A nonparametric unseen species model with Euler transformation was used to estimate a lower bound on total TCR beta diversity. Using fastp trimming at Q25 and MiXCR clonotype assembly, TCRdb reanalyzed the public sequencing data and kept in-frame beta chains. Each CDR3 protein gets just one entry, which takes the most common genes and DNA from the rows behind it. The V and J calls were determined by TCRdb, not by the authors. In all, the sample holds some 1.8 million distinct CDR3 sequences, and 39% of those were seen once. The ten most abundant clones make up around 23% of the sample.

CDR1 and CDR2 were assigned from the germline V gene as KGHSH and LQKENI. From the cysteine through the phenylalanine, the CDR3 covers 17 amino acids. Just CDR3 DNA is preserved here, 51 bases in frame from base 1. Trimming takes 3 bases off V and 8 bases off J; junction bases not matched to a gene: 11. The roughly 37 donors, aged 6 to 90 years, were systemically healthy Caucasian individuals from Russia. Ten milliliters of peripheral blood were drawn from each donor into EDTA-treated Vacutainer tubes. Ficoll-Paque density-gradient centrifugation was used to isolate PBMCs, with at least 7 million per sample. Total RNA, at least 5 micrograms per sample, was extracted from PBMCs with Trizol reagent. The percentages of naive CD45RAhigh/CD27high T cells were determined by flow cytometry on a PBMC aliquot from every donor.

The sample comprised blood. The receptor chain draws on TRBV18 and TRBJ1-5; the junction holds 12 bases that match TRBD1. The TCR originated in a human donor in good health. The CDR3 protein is CASSPVSGTGGCEPQHF. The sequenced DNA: TGTGCCAGCTCACCGGTTTCCGGGACAGGGGGCTGTGAGCCCCAGCATTTT. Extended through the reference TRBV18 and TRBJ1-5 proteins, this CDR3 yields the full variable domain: NAGVMQNPRHLVRRRGQEARLRCSPMKGHSHVYWYRQLPEEGLKFMVYLQKENIIDESGMPKERFSAEFPKEGPSILRIQQVVRGDSAAYFCASSPVSGTGGCEPQHFGDGTRLSIL.